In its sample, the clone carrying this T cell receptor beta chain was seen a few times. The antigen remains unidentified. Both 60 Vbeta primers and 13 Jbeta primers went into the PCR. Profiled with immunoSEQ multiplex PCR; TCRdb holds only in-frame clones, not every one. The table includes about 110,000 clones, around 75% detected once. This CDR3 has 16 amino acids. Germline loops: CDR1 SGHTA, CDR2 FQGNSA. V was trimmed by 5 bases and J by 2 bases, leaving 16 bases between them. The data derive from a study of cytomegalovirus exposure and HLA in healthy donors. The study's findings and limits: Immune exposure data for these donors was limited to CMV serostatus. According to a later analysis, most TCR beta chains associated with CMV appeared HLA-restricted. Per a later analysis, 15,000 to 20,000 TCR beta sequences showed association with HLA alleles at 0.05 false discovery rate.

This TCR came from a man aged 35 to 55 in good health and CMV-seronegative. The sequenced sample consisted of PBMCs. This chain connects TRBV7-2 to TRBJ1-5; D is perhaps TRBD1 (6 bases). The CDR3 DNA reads TGTGCCAGCAGCCCAGGGGTGGGGCGGCGCAATCAGCCCCAGCATTTT. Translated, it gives CASSPGVGRRNQPQHF. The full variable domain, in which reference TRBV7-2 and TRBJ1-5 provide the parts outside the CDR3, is GAGVSQSPSNKVTEKGKDVELRCDPISGHTALYWYRQSLGQGLEFLIYFQGNSAPDKSGLPSDRFSAERTGGSVSTLTIQRTQQEDSAVYLCASSPGVGRRNQPQHFGDGTRLSIL.